The T cell receptor (beta chain) under discussion was sequenced for a study of T cells after yellow fever vaccination. Study observations and caveats: Abundant bulk-derived clonotypes could contaminate FACS-sorted repertoires.

The CDR3 extends over 12 amino acids. Trimming pared 6 bases from V and 5 bases from J, leaving 12 bases between. The germline V gene encodes CDR1 DFQATT and CDR2 SNEGSKA (reference sequence). There are many counts of this clonotype. It was through 5'RACE template switching that TCR cDNA was made, with a universal primer site and UMIs added. TCRdb fed the 5' RACE reads into MiXCR, producing one record per CDR3 protein. This table holds 20,000 to 25,000 distinct CDR3 sequences, 4% to 6% found once. The receptor was derived from a man aged 18 to 30 who received the YFV17D yellow fever vaccine. The V and J genes are TRBV20-1 and TRBJ2-3, with TRBD1 as a possible D gene (5 bases). Sequencing used PBMCs, either bulk or a sorted T-cell subset (CD4+, CD8+, memory, or dextramer-sorted; not recorded which), obtained roughly 46 days after the first yellow fever vaccination. Here the CDR3 reads CSAINQGDTQYF. CDR3 nucleotides: TGCAGTGCGATAAATCAGGGAGATACGCAGTATTTT.